The 12 T cell receptor beta chains below come from one sample, sequenced in a study of T cell responses to AZD1222 COVID-19 vaccine. TCRdb keeps only in-frame clones here, not all; method: immunoSEQ multiplex PCR. The sample records around 120,000 clones, 87% being singletons. Material: peripheral blood, obtained 28 days after the second AZD1222 dose. The receptors here all came from an adult who received the AZD1222 COVID-19 vaccine.

The rearrangement joins TRBV7-9 to TRBJ2-7, with 11 bases matching TRBD2. The CDR3 runs 13 residues. Germline-derived CDR1 and CDR2 are SEHNR and FQNEAQ (reference sequence). V was pared by 2 bases and J by 6 bases, with 0 bases of the junction left unmatched. CDR3 sequence: CASSLTSGGEQYF. In DNA form, the CDR3 reads TGTGCCAGCAGCTTAACTAGCGGGGGCGAGCAGTACTTC.

The gene calls are TRBV7-6 and TRBJ2-2; TRBD2 aligns across 10 bases. The CDR3 totals 16 residues. The V gene end was trimmed by 5 bases and the J gene end by 1 base; junction bases not matched to a gene: 4. Germline V gives CDR1 SGHVS, CDR2 FNYEAQ. The CDR3 is CASSPLAGENTGELFF. CDR3 bases: TGTGCCAGCAGCCCTCTAGCGGGGGAGAACACCGGGGAGCTGTTTTTT.

This chain connects TRBV7-2 to TRBJ1-1; the D gene is possibly TRBD1 (6 bases). In germline, CDR1 is SGHTA, CDR2 FQGNSA. The CDR3 sequence is 13 residues long. V shed 1 base and J shed 6 bases, with 9 bases lying between them. The CDR3: CASSLVGASEAFF. The CDR3, as DNA: TGTGCCAGCAGCTTAGTGGGGGCGTCTGAAGCTTTCTTT.

The rearrangement uses TRBV4-3 and TRBJ1-2; no reliable D call. Trimming removed 4 bases at V and 8 bases at J, with 11 bases between. This CDR3 comprises 12 residues. The V gene's germline CDR1 is LGHNA and CDR2 YSLEER. DNA of the CDR3: TGCGCCAGCAGCCGAGACGCCTTAGGCTACACCTTC. Protein: CASSRDALGYTF.

This chain connects TRBV7-2 to TRBJ1-2; no clear D gene. V lost 4 bases and J 8 bases, leaving 14 bases between the germline ends. CDR3 length: 13 amino acids. Germline V CDR1 and CDR2: SGHTA, FQGNSA. For the CDR3, the DNA is TGTGCCAGCAGCTCTAGGGCCCCTCTGGGCTACACCTTC. This sequence encodes CASSSRAPLGYTF.

The V and J genes are TRBV18 and TRBJ1-2; perhaps TRBD1 as D (6 bases). There are 15 residues in the CDR3. V lost 1 base and J lost 7, with 16 bases in between. The germline CDR1 and CDR2 sequences are KGHSH and LQKENI. CDR3 in amino acids: CASSPQSGDVVGYTF. The CDR3 bases are TGTGCCAGCTCACCACAGTCAGGGGATGTTGTTGGCTACACCTTC.

This clone was counted a few times. The chain has TRBV5-1 and TRBJ1-3; 12 nucleotides agree with TRBD1. Germline-derived CDR1 and CDR2 are SGHRS and YFSETQ. The CDR3 consists of 18 residues. The V gene end was trimmed by 4 bases and the J gene end by 3 bases; junction bases not matched to a gene: 11. Here the CDR3 reads CASSRSGDRGLFGNTIYF. The CDR3 DNA sequence: TGCGCCAGCAGCAGGTCCGGGGACAGGGGGCTTTTTGGAAACACCATATATTTT.

The gene calls are TRBV21-1 and TRBJ1-3. TRBV21-1 is shown as a pseudogene. This CDR3 is built from 14 residues. CDR3 in amino acids: CASSKVEGLEQRYF. The CDR3 nucleotides read TGTGCCAGCAGCAAAGTAGAAGGGCTTGAACAGAGGTATTTT.

The chain uses TRBV4-2 and TRBJ1-3; possible D gene TRBD1, 5 bases. V was trimmed by 2 bases and J by 4 bases, leaving 12 bases between them. The CDR3 spans 15 residues. Germline V gene sequence: CDR1 LGHNA, CDR2 YNFKEQ. The CDR3 protein is CASSQFRGEGNTIYF. The CDR3 bases are TGTGCCAGCAGCCAATTTAGGGGTGAGGGAAACACCATATATTTT.

This sequence joins TRBV5-6 and TRBJ2-7; perhaps D is TRBD1 or TRBD2 (5 bases each). Germline V gene data show CDR1 as SGHDT and CDR2 as YYEEEE. The CDR3 loop spans 16 amino acids. The V gene lost 1 base and the J gene lost 2 bases, with 16 bases spanning the gap. As DNA, the CDR3 is TGTGCCAGCAGCTTGCGGGGCTTGGGGTTCCCCTACGAGCAGTACTTC. Its translation is CASSLRGLGFPYEQYF. The full variable domain, with the rest looked up from reference TRBV5-6 and TRBJ2-7, is DAGVTQSPTHLIKTRGQQVTLRCSPKSGHDTVSWYQQALGQGPQFIFQYYEEEERQRGNFPDRFSGHQFPNYSSELNVNALLLGDSALYLCASSLRGLGFPYEQYFGPGTRLTVT.

The gene calls are TRBV7-8 and TRBJ1-5, with D perhaps TRBD1 (5 bases). The germline V and J ends were trimmed by 2 bases and 0 bases, with 8 bases remaining between them. This CDR3 has 15 amino acids. Germline loops: CDR1 SGHVS, CDR2 FQNEAQ. In DNA, the CDR3 is TGTGCCAGCAGCTTAACTGACAGTAGCAATCAGCCCCAGCATTTT. This codes for CASSLTDSSNQPQHF. Together with reference TRBV7-8 and TRBJ1-5, the CDR3 gives the full variable domain: GAGVSQSPRYKVAKRGQDVALRCDPISGHVSLFWYQQALGQGPEFLTYFQNEAQLDKSGLPSDRFFAERPEGSVSTLKIQRTQQEDSAVYLCASSLTDSSNQPQHFGDGTRLSIL.

The chain joins TRBV27 to TRBJ1-1, with 8 bases lining up with TRBD1. CDR1 is MNHEY, CDR2 SMNVEV, per germline (reference sequence). The CDR3 covers 14 residues. Trimming took 6 bases from V and 6 from J; bases not matched to a gene: 9. DNA of the CDR3: TGTGCCAGCAGGGGAGACAGGGGACTGGCTGAAGCTTTCTTT. Amino acids: CASRGDRGLAEAFF.